This passage covers 29 T cell receptor beta chains from one sample sequenced in a study of identical twins (TCRdb year 2016). The library relied on 5' RACE. Sequencing used an Illumina HiSeq 2000. TCRdb reprocessed the public reads (quality trimming at Q25 with fastp, clone calling with MiXCR) and kept in-frame beta chains. Each record represents a unique CDR3 protein, reported with the most common genes and DNA among its rows. Counted in this sample were 420,000 or so distinct CDR3 sequences; around 20% of them appeared once. In total, the top ten clones hold 10% to 15% of the sample. Input material: naive T cells sorted from blood. This sample's cell subset or site label indicates: cells isolated with a human naive T-cell isolation kit. Receptor source: a man aged 50 to 59 in good health.

This clonotype was counted many times. The genes are TRBV5-6 and TRBJ2-7, with D perhaps given as TRBD1 or TRBD2 (5 bases each). V was pared by 4 bases and J by 7 bases, with 15 bases between. The CDR3 is 13 residues long. The germline gives CDR1 SGHDT, CDR2 YYEEEE. In DNA form, the CDR3 reads TGTGCCAGCAGCCCAGGGACGGTGGGGGAGCAGTACTTC. Translating gives CASSPGTVGEQYF.

This rearrangement joins TRBV11-2 to TRBJ2-3, with D uncertain. Germline CDR1 and CDR2: SGHAT and FQNNGV. V was trimmed by 0 bases and J by 2 bases, leaving 12 bases between them. CDR3 length: 16 residues. CDR3 loop: CASSLEYAATTDTQYF. DNA for the CDR3: TGTGCCAGCAGCTTAGAATATGCGGCTACCACAGATACGCAGTATTTT.

Many counts were recorded for this clonotype. This chain uses TRBV12-3 or TRBV12-4 with TRBJ1-6; 8 positions agree with TRBD1. With 5 bases clipped from V and 10 bases from J, the junction kept 10 bases outside the gene matches. There are 15 residues in the CDR3. In DNA form, the CDR3 reads TGTGCCAGCAGTCCGGACAGGGCCGATATGTCACCCCTCCACTTT. Its protein product is CASSPDRADMSPLHF.

This clonotype came up a few times. V gene TRBV10-3 combines with J gene TRBJ2-7; unclear D gene. Germline V gene data show CDR1 as ENHRY and CDR2 as SYGVKD. The V gene lost 0 bases and the J gene lost 5 bases, with 5 bases spanning the gap. The CDR3 covers 12 residues. The CDR3 DNA sequence: TGTGCCATCAGTGAGTCTGGGCACGAGCAGTACTTC. Its translation: CAISESGHEQYF.

This clonotype was picked up many times. The chain uses TRBV6-1 and TRBJ1-2; no clear D gene. The CDR3 totals 14 residues. V was shortened by 5 bases and J by 1 base, with 11 bases between the two germline ends. Germline values: CDR1 MNHNS, CDR2 SASEGT. The CDR3 loop reads CASSPYRDNYGYTF. The DNA of the CDR3 is TGTGCCAGCAGTCCCTACCGGGATAACTATGGCTACACCTTC.

There are many counts of this clonotype. This chain joins TRBV7-2 and TRBJ2-1; D may match TRBD1 or TRBD2 (5 bases each). The CDR3 has 13 residues. In germline, CDR1 is SGHTA, CDR2 FQGNSA. V was trimmed by 6 bases and J by 5 bases, leaving 11 bases between them. Here the CDR3 DNA reads TGTGCCAGCAGATTGGGACCAAACAATGAGCAGTTCTTC. This translates into CASRLGPNNEQFF.

V usage is TRBV7-2 and J usage is TRBJ1-6, with D uncertain. CDR3 size: 14 residues. Germline V gene data show CDR1 as SGHTA and CDR2 as FQGNSA. Trimming removed 1 base from V and 7 bases from J, with 8 bases in between. The CDR3 region is CASSLGISNSPLHF. CDR3 coding DNA: TGTGCCAGCAGCTTAGGTATCAGCAATTCACCCCTCCACTTT.

This clonotype occurred a few times. This chain links TRBV18 with TRBJ2-6; no clear D gene. In germline, CDR1 is KGHSH, CDR2 LQKENI. The CDR3 loop spans 15 amino acids. V lost 3 bases to trimming and J lost 1 base, with 7 bases between them. The CDR3 reads CASSPQYSGANVLTF. CDR3 in DNA: TGTGCCAGCTCACCTCAGTATTCTGGGGCCAACGTCCTGACTTTC.

This clonotype was found many times. The V call is TRBV6-5, the J call TRBJ2-1, with 7 bases that match TRBD1. Germline-derived CDR1 and CDR2 are MNHEY and SVGAGI. The ends lost 0 bases at V and 6 bases at J; junction bases unmatched: 5. CDR3 length: 15 amino acids. Here the CDR3 reads CASSYSPPGGNEQFF. The CDR3 DNA reads as TGTGCCAGCAGTTACTCACCCCCAGGGGGCAATGAGCAGTTCTTC.

The V and J genes are TRBV27 and TRBJ2-7; TRBD2 agrees at 7 bases. There are 15 residues in the CDR3. J lost 3 bases, V lost 5 bases, and 10 bases had no gene match. Germline CDR1 is MNHEY and CDR2 is SMNVEV (reference sequence). Here the CDR3 reads CASSLIAGSVYEQYF. The CDR3 bases are TGTGCCAGCAGTCTAATAGCGGGTAGCGTCTACGAGCAGTACTTC.

The chain is built from TRBV20-1 and TRBJ1-1; tentative D call: TRBD1 (6 bases). V gave up 0 bases and J gave up 3 bases, with 14 bases separating them. Germline CDR1 DFQATT, CDR2 SNEGSKA (reference sequence). The CDR3 loop spans 15 amino acids. CDR3 nucleotides: TGCAGTGCTAGAGAGTGGGGGCCAAGATACACTGAAGCTTTCTTT. Translated: CSAREWGPRYTEAFF.

This clonotype came up a few times. CDR3 in amino acids: CASRAQYGYTF. The CDR3, as DNA: TGCGCCAGCAGAGCGCAATATGGCTACACCTTC. V is TRBV5-1 and J is TRBJ1-2; D ambiguous. The CDR3 runs to 11 residues. Per germline, CDR1 SGHRS and CDR2 YFSETQ. The V end was cut by 5 bases, the J end by 5 bases, with 7 bases between. The complete variable domain, with remaining parts taken from reference TRBV5-1 and TRBJ1-2, reads KAGVTQTPRYLIKTRGQQVTLSCSPISGHRSVSWYQQTPGQGLQFLFEYFSETQRNKGNFPGRFSGRQFSNSRSEMNVSTLELGDSALYLCASRAQYGYTFGSGTRLTVV.

The table lists this clonotype with a count of one. Being one base from a much bigger clone, this may be a read error. The chain links TRBV6-1 to TRBJ2-7; tentatively, D is TRBD1 (5 bases). The CDR3 has 14 amino acids. In germline, CDR1 is MNHNS, CDR2 SASEGT. CDR3 coding DNA: TGTGCCAGCAGCCTCCGCAGGGTTGGGTACGAGGAGTACTTC. Translation: CASSLRRVGYEEYF.

This clonotype was counted a few times. The chain employs TRBV5-1 and TRBJ1-6, with 8 nucleotides matching TRBD1. The CDR3 length is 16 residues. The germline V gene encodes CDR1 SGHRS and CDR2 YFSETQ. V lost 4 bases, J lost 6 bases, and 9 bases stayed unmatched. The CDR3 coding sequence is TGCGCCAGCAGCCCTGGACAGGGTTTGAGTAATTCACCCCTCCACTTT. This encodes CASSPGQGLSNSPLHF.

The V call is TRBV27, the J call TRBJ2-5; 9 bases align to TRBD2. Trimming took 0 bases from V and 3 from J; bases not matched to a gene: 2. Per germline, CDR1 MNHEY and CDR2 SMNVEV (reference sequence). The CDR3 runs to 15 residues. CDR3 loop: CASSLSLAGKETQYF. CDR3 in DNA: TGTGCCAGCAGTTTATCCCTAGCGGGGAAAGAGACCCAGTACTTC.

This clonotype was recorded many times. This chain joins TRBV10-3 and TRBJ2-7; TRBD2 is a possible D gene (5 bases). The CDR3 consists of 13 residues. Trimming stripped 2 bases from V and 4 bases from J, with 9 bases between. The germline CDR1 and CDR2 sequences are ENHRY and SYGVKD. CDR3 in DNA: TGTGCCATCAGTGAGGGACTTGGATACGAGCAGTACTTC. Translation gives CAISEGLGYEQYF.

A single count supports this clonotype. The rearrangement uses TRBV28 and TRBJ2-7; D possibly corresponds to TRBD1 (6 bases). CDR1 is MDHEN and CDR2 is SYDVKM in the germline V gene. The CDR3 is 16 amino acids. Trimming cost V 3 bases and J 2 bases, with 17 bases left between them. The CDR3: CASSFLQGLLTYEQYF. Written as DNA, the CDR3 is TGTGCCAGCAGTTTCCTTCAGGGGCTCCTGACCTACGAGCAGTACTTC.

The V and J genes are TRBV20-1 and TRBJ2-3; D is unclear. CDR1 and CDR2 (germline): DFQATT, SNEGSKA (reference sequence). V lost 1 base and J lost 1, with 6 bases in between. This CDR3 contains 13 residues. CDR3: CSARVPGTDTQYF. The CDR3 region has the DNA TGCAGTGCTAGAGTCCCCGGCACAGATACGCAGTATTTT.

This clonotype appeared a few times. The rearrangement uses TRBV12-3 or TRBV12-4 and TRBJ1-1; D is possibly TRBD1 (5 bases). The CDR3 totals 15 residues. The V end was cut by 5 bases, the J end by 8 bases, with 21 bases between. For the CDR3, the DNA is TGTGCCAGCAGTCCGCGGGGAGGGGTGGCTAAAGAAGCTTTCTTT. Its translation is CASSPRGGVAKEAFF.

This clonotype appeared a few times. CDR3 bases: TGTGCCAGCAGCCTTTTAGGGATCGGCAATCAGCCCCAGCATTTT. Translation gives CASSLLGIGNQPQHF. The chain carries TRBV5-5 and TRBJ1-5; no reliable D call. V lost 4 bases, J lost 2 bases, and 13 bases lay in between. This CDR3 is 15 amino acids long. Germline V gene lookup returns CDR1 SGHKS and CDR2 YYEKEE (reference sequence).

This clonotype was counted between two and nine times. The chain uses TRBV7-9 and TRBJ1-6; a weak D match, TRBD1 (5 bases). With 5 bases removed from V and 9 bases from J, the gap between germline ends came to 14 bases. CDR1 and CDR2 (germline): SEHNR, FQNEAQ (reference sequence). This CDR3 region has 14 residues. DNA for the CDR3: TGTGCCAGCAGCCTCTCGACGGGGGTTTCACCCCTCCACTTT. Its protein product is CASSLSTGVSPLHF.

V gene TRBV15 combines with J gene TRBJ1-5; D call uncertain. CDR1 is LNHNV, CDR2 YYDKDF, per germline (reference sequence). The germline V and J ends were trimmed by 3 bases and 0 bases, with 9 bases remaining between them. The CDR3 totals 15 residues. The DNA for the CDR3 is TGTGCCACCAGCAGTTGGGATAATAGCAATCAGCCCCAGCATTTT. This translates into CATSSWDNSNQPQHF.

The chain links TRBV29-1 to TRBJ2-1, with D perhaps matching TRBD2 (6 bases). The CDR3 loop spans 19 amino acids. Germline CDR1 SQVTM, CDR2 ANQGSEA. The germline V and J ends were trimmed by 3 bases and 0 bases, with 24 bases remaining between them. The CDR3 region has the DNA TGCAGCGTTGATTTATGGGCTAGCGACCTGTCTACCTCCTACAATGAGCAGTTCTTC. This codes for CSVDLWASDLSTSYNEQFF.

This clonotype was recorded many times. This chain uses TRBV30 with TRBJ1-2; D not resolved. The CDR3 has 13 amino acids. Trimming took off 0 bases at V and 4 bases at J, with 9 bases between the two ends. CDR1 and CDR2 from the germline V gene are GTSNPN and SVGIG (reference sequence). The CDR3 DNA reads as TGTGCCTGGAGTGTAGGTGGGATCTATGGCTACACCTTC. Translating gives CAWSVGGIYGYTF. Using reference TRBV30 and TRBJ1-2 for the parts outside the CDR3, the full variable domain is SQTIHQWPATLVQPVGSPLSLECTVEGTSNPNLYWYRQAAGRGLQLLFYSVGIGQISSEVPQNLSASRPQDRQFILSSKKLLLSDSGFYLCAWSVGGIYGYTFGSGTRLTVV.

This clonotype appeared once. V usage is TRBV7-9 and J usage is TRBJ2-1; D ambiguous. The CDR3 has 17 amino acids. V dropped 5 bases and J dropped 4 bases, with 21 bases sitting between them. Germline loops: CDR1 SEHNR, CDR2 FQNEAQ (reference sequence). The CDR3 loop is CASSPQWAKAAYNEQFF. CDR3 nucleotides: TGTGCCAGCAGCCCACAATGGGCGAAGGCGGCATACAATGAGCAGTTCTTC.

Only a few counts were recorded for this clonotype. The genes are TRBV5-5 and TRBJ2-7; the D call may be TRBD1 or TRBD2 (6 bases each). The V gene lost 4 bases and the J gene lost 6 bases, with 17 bases spanning the gap. The length of the CDR3 is 14 residues. Per the germline V gene, CDR1 is SGHKS and CDR2 is YYEKEE (reference sequence). This CDR3 reads CASSAGTGGSEQYF. DNA of the CDR3: TGTGCCAGCAGCGCCGGGACCGGGGGCTCCGAGCAGTACTTC.

There are many counts of this clonotype. The chain employs TRBV12-3 or TRBV12-4 and TRBJ2-3, with D possibly TRBD1 on 6 matching bases. The CDR3 is 15 amino acids. V was pared by 8 bases and J by 5 bases, with 20 bases between. CDR3: CASSNRQAGIDTQYF. CDR3 in DNA: TGTGCCAGCTCCAACCGACAGGCGGGCATAGATACGCAGTATTTT.

The chain employs TRBV28 and TRBJ2-1, with 7 bases lining up with TRBD2. The CDR3 length is 16 residues. Looked up from germline, CDR1 is MDHEN and CDR2 is SYDVKM. Unmatched junction bases numbered 10, after V lost 1 base and J lost 7 bases. DNA of the CDR3: TGTGCCAGCAGTTTATACCGGGGGGTGAGGGGAAATGAGCAGTTCTTC. Its translation: CASSLYRGVRGNEQFF.

V usage is TRBV6-5 and J usage is TRBJ1-1; no clear D. V gave up 4 bases and J gave up 0 bases, with 9 bases separating them. Germline V lookup: CDR1 MNHEY, CDR2 SVGAGI. CDR3 length: 14 residues. The CDR3 DNA sequence: TGTGCCAGCAGTTCCCCATCGCTGAACACTGAAGCTTTCTTT. Amino acids: CASSSPSLNTEAFF.